This T cell receptor beta chain appears in the sequencing data of a study of human T cells and chemical hapten exposure. Time point given: pre-sensitization, week 0. Treatment here: therapeutic diphenylcyclopropenone sensitization with weekly scalp DPC. The CDR3 is 14 amino acids. Per the germline V gene, CDR1 is DFQATT and CDR2 is SNEGSKA (reference sequence). The V gene lost 6 bases and the J gene lost 4 bases, with 16 bases spanning the gap. TCRdb re-called the RACE reads with MiXCR, one entry per CDR3 protein. The sample carries approximately 80,000 distinct CDR3 sequences, 13% to 15% recorded once.

The clonotype was recovered from a woman between 45 and 60 years old with alopecia areata. Some clones in this sample may be carry-over from other donors' samples. Sample: whole blood, taken in connection with sensitization to the hapten diphenylcyclopropenone (DPC). This chain connects TRBV20-1 to TRBJ1-5; D not resolved. CDR3 sequence reads: CSARVGLQNQPQHF. The CDR3 DNA follows: TGCAGTGCCCGGGTAGGACTACAAAATCAGCCCCAGCATTTT.